This T cell receptor (beta chain) was sequenced during a study of T cell responses to AZD1222 COVID-19 vaccine. Libraries were prepared by immunoSEQ multiplex PCR; TCRdb keeps only in-frame clonotypes and omits some of them. The table lists more than 110,000 clones, roughly 90% of them singletons. J lost 9 bases, V lost 4 bases, and 5 bases had no gene match. The CDR3 length is 15 residues. Germline loops: CDR1 MDHEN, CDR2 SYDVKM. Points from the study as a whole: Just five or six AZD1222 recipients were seropositive at baseline. There were vaccine-associated CD4 TCRs across spike, dominant at 160-218 and 743-854. After two AZD1222 doses, spike-specific TCR breadth and depth rose versus day 0. The donor group comprised mostly white British people and more females; the analysis possibly underestimated clonal diversity.

Remarks on this clone: Its specificity is not known.

This chain connects TRBV28 to TRBJ2-1; 14 bases match TRBD2. Here the sequenced sample was peripheral blood, taken on day 0 of AZD1222 vaccination. The clonotype was recovered from an adult in good health. CDR3 in amino acids: CASSSTSGRAGEQFF. The CDR3 nucleotides read TGTGCCAGCAGTTCGACTAGCGGGAGGGCCGGTGAGCAGTTCTTC.